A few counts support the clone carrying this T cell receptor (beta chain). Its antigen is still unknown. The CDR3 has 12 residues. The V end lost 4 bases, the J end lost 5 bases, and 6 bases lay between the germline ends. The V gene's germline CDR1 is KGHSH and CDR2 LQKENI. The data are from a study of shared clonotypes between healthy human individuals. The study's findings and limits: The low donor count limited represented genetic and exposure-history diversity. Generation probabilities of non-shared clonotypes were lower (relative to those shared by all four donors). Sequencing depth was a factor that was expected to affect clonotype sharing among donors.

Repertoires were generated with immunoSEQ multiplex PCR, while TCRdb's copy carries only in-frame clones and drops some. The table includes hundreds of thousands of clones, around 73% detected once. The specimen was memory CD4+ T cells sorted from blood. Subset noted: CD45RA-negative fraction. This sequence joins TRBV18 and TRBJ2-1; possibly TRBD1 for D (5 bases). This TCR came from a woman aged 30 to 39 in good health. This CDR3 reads CASSQQDNEQFF. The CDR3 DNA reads TGTGCCAGCTCACAACAGGACAATGAGCAGTTCTTC.